These T cell receptor beta chains were read from a single sample in a study of T-cell memory formation after mild COVID-19. TCRdb recomputed calls from the 5' RACE reads with MiXCR, one row per CDR3 protein. The table lists approximately 250,000 distinct CDR3 sequences, around 15% of them singletons. The sample was PBMCs or a T cell subset sorted from them (not recorded which). The receptors here all came from a man between 18 and 35 years old who had mild COVID-19 (a few samples of this study predate the infection). Cell type and time point are not known. Both conserved end residues are part of each CDR3. The D gene is left open where the match is weak. Clone sizes are given selectively: once, few, many, or a class where the clone is expanded.

clone size	V gene	J gene	D gene	CDR3 DNA	CDR3 protein
few	TRBV4-3	TRBJ2-1	TRBD1	TGCGCCAGCAGTTGGGACAGGGGGGAAGAGCAGTTCTTC	CASSWDRGEEQFF
few	TRBV6-4	TRBJ2-6	NA	TGTGCCAGCAGTGAAAGGGGCTCTGGGGCCAACGTCCTGACTTTC	CASSERGSGANVLTF
few	TRBV9	TRBJ2-3	NA	TGTGCCAGCAGCGGTCTCACTAGGACAGATACGCAGTATTTT	CASSGLTRTDTQYF
few	TRBV2	TRBJ2-1	NA	TGTGCCAGCAGCCTCAGGGGCGGGGAGCAGTTCTTC	CASSLRGGEQFF
few	TRBV12-3/TRBV12-4	TRBJ2-5	TRBD1	TGTGCCAGCAGCCCCCCCCCCTCCCAGGGGGCAGAGACCCAGTACTTC	CASSPPPSQGAETQYF
NA	TRBV5-5	TRBJ1-1	NA	TGTGCCAGCAGCTTGAGGGGCCCCAAAACAGTGAACACTGAAGCTTTCTTT	CASSLRGPKTVNTEAFF
NA	TRBV5-1	TRBJ1-2	NA	TGCGCCAGCCGCCGAGAGGCCACTAGTTCCTATGGCTACACCTTC	CASRREATSSYGYTF
many	TRBV6-5	TRBJ1-1	NA	TGTGCCAGCAGTTACGGGGGGAACACTGAAGCTTTCTTT	CASSYGGNTEAFF
few	TRBV11-2	TRBJ1-2	NA	TGTGCCAGCAGTTTTTCAACTAACTATGGCTACACCTTC	CASSFSTNYGYTF
few	TRBV4-1	TRBJ1-1	NA	TGCGCCAGCAGCCAAGAGGACCCACTGGCCCTCCCGGGCACTGAAGCTTTCTTT	CASSQEDPLALPGTEAFF
NA	TRBV9	TRBJ1-3	NA	TGTGCCAGCAGCGTAGCTGGGCAGGCTCATGGAAACACCATATATTTT	CASSVAGQAHGNTIYF
NA	TRBV6-8	TRBJ2-4	NA	TGTGCCAGCACCCCCCTACGGTGCCAAAACATTCAGTACTTC	CASTPLRCQNIQYF
NA	TRBV19	TRBJ2-1	NA	TGTGCCAGTAGTTGGAGGGGGCCCAATGAGCAGTTCTTC	CASSWRGPNEQFF
NA	TRBV12-3/TRBV12-4	TRBJ2-2	NA	TGTGCCAGCAGCAAGGATTACACCGGGGAGCTGTTTTTT	CASSKDYTGELFF
NA	TRBV19	TRBJ1-1	TRBD1	TGTGCCTCTAAGGGGGACAGGCCGCACACTGAAGCTTTCTTT	CASKGDRPHTEAFF
NA	TRBV12-3/TRBV12-4	TRBJ1-2	NA	TGTGCCAGCAGCCCACCTGGGCCCCCACAAAAGACCTTC	CASSPPGPPQKTF
NA	TRBV7-2	TRBJ1-1	NA	TGTGCCAGCAGCTTAGACAGGTCGAACACTGAAGCTTTCTTT	CASSLDRSNTEAFF
few	TRBV7-9	TRBJ2-3	NA	TGTGCCAGCAGCAAACTTACATCAGGGGCAGATACGCAGTATTTT	CASSKLTSGADTQYF
NA	TRBV20-1	TRBJ1-2	TRBD1	TGCAGTGCTAGAGACCGGGACAGGGGAGACTATGGCTACACCTTC	CSARDRDRGDYGYTF
NA	TRBV12-3/TRBV12-4	TRBJ2-1	NA	TGTGCCGTGGGCCCCTACAATGAGCAGTTCTTC	CAVGPYNEQFF
NA	TRBV5-1	TRBJ2-5	NA	TGCGCCAGCAGCTCCCTAGGGGCGAGCCAAGAGACCCAGTACTTC	CASSSLGASQETQYF
few	TRBV10-1	TRBJ1-4	NA	TGCGCCAGCAGTGGACAGCGTGATGAAAAACTGTTTTTT	CASSGQRDEKLFF
few	TRBV7-2	TRBJ2-3	NA	TGTGCCAGCAGCCGCGGCATTCATGGGGATACGCAGTATTTT	CASSRGIHGDTQYF
NA	TRBV4-1	TRBJ1-1	NA	TGCGCCAGCAGCCAAAAGGTGGACAGACCCTTGGTGGAAGCTTTCTTT	CASSQKVDRPLVEAFF
many	TRBV7-9	TRBJ1-2	NA	TGTGCCAGCAGCTTAAATAGCGGCAGTAACTATGGCTACACCTTC	CASSLNSGSNYGYTF
few	TRBV4-3	TRBJ2-3	TRBD2	TGCGCCAGCAGCCAAGAGCGGGGGGTAGCTGGGCAGACGCAGTATTTT	CASSQERGVAGQTQYF
NA	TRBV7-6	TRBJ2-7	NA	TGTGCCAGCAGCTCGGCAGGGGGGACCCAGTTCTACGAGCAGTACTTC	CASSSAGGTQFYEQYF
many	TRBV4-2	TRBJ1-4	NA	TGTGCCAGCAGCCAAGTCGGGGGATCTAATGAAAAACTGTTTTTT	CASSQVGGSNEKLFF
few	TRBV20-1	TRBJ1-2	TRBD1	TGCAGTGCTGGACGGGGGAACAGGGGATATGGCTACACCTTC	CSAGRGNRGYGYTF
few	TRBV7-2	TRBJ2-2	TRBD2	TGTGCCAGCAGCATAGGACTAGCGGGGGGGCCCGGGGAGCTGTTTTTT	CASSIGLAGGPGELFF
few	TRBV20-1	TRBJ2-1	NA	TGCAGTGCTAGGCCACGGAGCTCCTACAATGAGCAGTTCTTC	CSARPRSSYNEQFF